One and the same sample provided the 5 T cell receptor beta chains below, sequenced in a study of a mutant IDH1 vaccine in newly diagnosed glioma. As to time point: week 35, safety follow-up. Vaccine doses each comprised 300 ug of mutant IDH1 20-mer peptide, with topical imiquimod. Their recognized antigens are unknown. The data were produced by immunoSEQ multiplex PCR, yet TCRdb's version contains in-frame clones alone and is incomplete. The sample has around 32,000 clones, 82% seen once; the top ten hold around 6.9%. The sequences come from PBMCs, collected from a glioma patient whose treatment included an IDH1 peptide vaccine. The receptors here all came from a woman between 18 and 30 years old with glioma.

The rearrangement joins TRBV10-2 to TRBJ1-1; no reliable D call. CDR3 size: 13 residues. The V gene's germline CDR1 is WSHSY and CDR2 SAAADI. V lost 4 bases and J lost 1, with 7 bases in between. The CDR3, as DNA: TGCGCCAGCAGTGGCACAGAGAACACTGAAGCTTTCTTT. Protein: CASSGTENTEAFF.

This sequence joins TRBV10-3 and TRBJ1-1; D possibly corresponds to TRBD1 (5 bases). In germline, CDR1 is ENHRY, CDR2 SYGVKD. The CDR3 is 15 amino acids. V shed 6 bases and J shed 5 bases, with 19 bases lying between them. This CDR3 reads CAIRAISDGGTEAFF. The CDR3, as DNA: TGTGCCATCAGGGCTATTTCGGACGGGGGGACTGAAGCTTTCTTT.

This chain uses TRBV19 with TRBJ2-1, with 7 nucleotides matching TRBD1. CDR1 LNHDA and CDR2 SQIVND come from the germline V gene (reference sequence). The CDR3 extends over 16 amino acids. J lost 0 bases, V lost 6 bases, and 8 bases had no gene match. As DNA, the CDR3 is TGTGCCAGTAGGCCAAGGGGACAGTTCTCCTACAATGAGCAGTTCTTC. It yields the protein CASRPRGQFSYNEQFF.

This chain uses TRBV5-1 with TRBJ1-3; perhaps TRBD1 as D (6 bases). The CDR3 has 15 residues. Germline CDR1 and CDR2: SGHRS and YFSETQ. The V end was cut by 4 bases, the J end by 3 bases, with 14 bases between. The CDR3 bases are TGCGCCAGCAGCCTTAATACAGGGTATGGAAACACCATATATTTT. This sequence encodes CASSLNTGYGNTIYF.

The J gene is TRBJ2-7, the V gene TRBV7-9; D is perhaps TRBD1 or TRBD2 (5 bases each). CDR1 SEHNR and CDR2 FQNEAQ come from the germline V gene (reference sequence). CDR3 length: 13 amino acids. Deletions cut 5 bases from V and 6 bases from J, with 14 bases between. CDR3 loop: CASSPGGAGEQYF. The CDR3 coding sequence is TGTGCCAGCAGCCCTGGTGGGGCGGGCGAGCAGTACTTC.